This TCR beta chain was found in a study of CD8 T cells in ankylosing spondylitis. This clonotype was observed at least ten times. What it binds is not known. Study conclusions and caveats: Typical of ankylosing spondylitis blood, it appeared, was a TCR beta motif of under 10 highly homologous variants.

TCRdb ran MiXCR on the 5' RACE reads and lists one entry per CDR3 protein. In the table there are a few hundred thousand distinct CDR3 sequences, about 13% of which are singletons. The V gene's germline CDR1 is LGHDT and CDR2 YNNKEL (reference sequence). The J segment lost 6 bases and the V segment lost 4 bases, leaving 13 bases of the junction unmatched. The CDR3 runs to 17 residues. The chain uses TRBV3-1 and TRBJ2-2, with TRBD1 matching over 8 bases. This TCR was recovered from a male donor with ankylosing spondylitis. The sample taken for sequencing was blood, either unsorted or a sorted T cell fraction (not recorded which). The CDR3 loop reads CASSPRGQVGVAGELFF. CDR3 DNA: TGTGCCAGCAGCCCGAGGGGACAGGTTGGAGTCGCCGGGGAGCTGTTTTTT.